This T cell receptor beta chain was sequenced in a study of blood T cell repertoires in COVID-19 (TCRdb year 2020). Broadly, across the study: Samples covering the acute and convalescent phases of COVID-19 were provided by collaborators in the United States, Italy and Spain. The prospective study material was composed of cDNA or gDNA derived from T cells, B-cell-depleted T cells, or PBMCs. The dataset comprised deeply sampled blood TCRbeta repertoires from subjects exposed to, actively infected with, or recovered from COVID-19. The repertoires were released in a freely available public database meant as a resource for research on the immune response to SARS-CoV-2. Samples came from the ongoing ImmuneRACE study (first 160 participants) plus 1,254 subjects from 6 global collaborators. The sample metadata nearly always contained a de-identified subject ID, COVID-19 status, age in years and sex. Where available, HLA class I and class II types were taken from metadata supplied by the sample provider and were not determined by assay-based typing. Beyond this particular receptor, the publication reports: How much clinical and demographic metadata was included differed by source and by participant, and the metadata was provided uncurated.

TCRbeta CDR3 regions were amplified from genomic DNA using the immunoSEQ Assay, a bias-controlled multiplex PCR. The authors processed their data as follows. Within the assay, amplification of reference gene primers was used to estimate how many nucleated cells each sample contained. Sequence reads were collapsed and filtered to measure the absolute abundance of every unique TCRbeta CDR3 rearrangement. For each sample, productive Simpson clonality was calculated by taking the square root of Simpson's diversity index across productive rearrangements. In its TCRdb copy, this immuneACCESS table keeps in-frame sequences only and misses some clones. Where compared with another copy, unresolved V genes explain less than half of these, and the others have no known cause. V, J and clone size reflect that table, while D and trimming were determined from the DNA. A total of hundreds of thousands of clones appear in this sample, 80% to 90% of them only once. Roughly 0.99% of the sample is taken by the ten largest.

In the prospective study, participants were about 18 to 95 years old, resided in approximately 25 geographic areas of the United States, and were enrolled through a virtual design. In the prospective study, participants were assigned to cohorts based on the clinical history participants reported in a screening survey and a study questionnaire. Recovered participants in ImmuneRACE Cohort 3 were defined by two consecutive negative NP/OP PCR tests, clearance by a healthcare professional, or resolution of symptoms. Each participant in the prospective study had whole blood, serum and a nasopharyngeal or oropharyngeal swab collected by mobile phlebotomists. Participants in the prospective study had the option to provide additional blood draws and questionnaires over a 2-month period. Before DNA extraction, blood samples from the prospective study were shipped at room temperature or frozen. This clone is a singleton in its sample. No antigen is known for it. The record has no base qualities; no much larger clone is one base away.

The V end loses 4 bases and the J end loses 2 bases, and a stretch of 9 bases separates them. Measured from the cysteine to the phenylalanine, the CDR3 is 13 residues long. Kept here is only the CDR3 DNA, which spans 39 bases and is read in frame from base 1. CDR1 MNHEY and CDR2 SMNVEV are derived from the germline V gene (reference sequence). The rearrangement combines TRBV27 with TRBJ2-7, and the D gene may be TRBD1, 6 bases matching. Sequencing was done on a sample of PBMCs or T cells enriched from blood (not recorded which). The sequence derives from a man between 18 and 35 years old who had recovered from COVID-19. The CDR3 corresponds to CASSSTGTYEQYF. The DNA is TGTGCCAGCAGTTCAACAGGGACCTACGAGCAGTACTTC.